Presented here are 10 T cell receptor beta chains from one specimen sequenced in a study of cytomegalovirus exposure and HLA in healthy donors. Measured with immunoSEQ multiplex PCR; TCRdb has only the in-frame clones, and not every one. The sample carries about 160,000 clones, around nine tenths recorded once. Sequenced input: PBMCs. The receptors shown here come from a woman aged 18 to 35 in good health and CMV-seronegative.

In this sample, this clone turned up once. The J gene is TRBJ1-2, the V gene TRBV12-2. TRBV12-2 is an annotated pseudogene. The length of the CDR3 is 16 residues. CDR3 sequence: CASRLANREVGNGYTF. In nucleotides, the CDR3 is TGTGCAAGTCGCTTAGCGAATCGAGAGGTCGGGAATGGCTACACCTTC.

The J gene is TRBJ1-2, the V gene TRBV6-4; a weak D match, TRBD1 (5 bases). The germline gives CDR1 MRHNA, CDR2 SNTAGT. V lost 2 bases and J lost 5, with 15 bases in between. This CDR3 has 15 amino acids. Here the CDR3 reads CASSDGADSPYGYTF. The CDR3 DNA sequence: TGTGCCAGCAGTGACGGAGCTGACAGTCCTTATGGCTACACCTTC.

The CDR3, as DNA: TGTGCCAGCAATAAAAAGGGTGGAGGGGTGGGGAATGAGCAGTTCTTC. Amino acids: CASNKKGGGVGNEQFF. This chain uses TRBV2 with TRBJ2-1, with D possibly being TRBD2 (6 bases). V lost 7 bases and J 7 bases, leaving 23 bases between the germline ends. CDR3 length: 16 residues. Germline values: CDR1 SNHLY, CDR2 FYNNEI.

The gene calls are TRBV7-2 and TRBJ1-3; 7 bases fit TRBD1. Germline V CDR1 and CDR2: SGHTA, FQGNSA. There are 14 residues in the CDR3. Trimming took 5 bases from V and 9 from J; bases not matched to a gene: 10. The CDR3 nucleotides are TGTGCCAGCAGCCCGGGACAGATCCTTGGCACCATATATTTT. Protein sequence: CASSPGQILGTIYF.

V is TRBV4-3 and J is TRBJ2-7, with D maybe TRBD1 (5 bases). Trimming left V 0 bases short and J 5 bases short, with 14 bases between. Per germline, CDR1 LGHNA and CDR2 YSLEER. The CDR3 covers 15 residues. CDR3 residues: CASSQDGLAGNEQYF. Here the CDR3 DNA reads TGCGCCAGCAGCCAAGATGGTTTAGCAGGGAACGAGCAGTACTTC.

This chain links TRBV2 with TRBJ1-5; 10 nucleotides agree with TRBD1. Germline V gives CDR1 SNHLY, CDR2 FYNNEI. V shed 6 bases, J shed 4 bases, and the junction held 3 bases outside the gene matches. This CDR3 is 14 amino acids long. CDR3 bases: TGTGCCAGCAGGGGACAGGGGACAAATCAGCCCCAGCATTTT. Protein: CASRGQGTNQPQHF.

For this clone: The germline gene is not matched at one end of the junction; a read error may be the cause. DNA of the CDR3: TGTGCCAGCACCTTGATCCTGGCGGGGGCCGAGGGCTACACCTTC. This encodes CASTLILAGAEGYTF. This sequence joins TRBV5-4 and TRBJ1-2; D possibly corresponds to TRBD1 (6 bases). CDR3 length: 15 amino acids. Per germline, CDR1 SGHNT and CDR2 YYREEE (reference sequence).

This sequence joins TRBV5-6 and TRBJ1-2; D ambiguous. V shed 1 base and J shed 4 bases, with 20 bases lying between them. Germline loops: CDR1 SGHDT, CDR2 YYEEEE. CDR3 length: 17 residues. CDR3 region: CASSLRNDGLLIYGYTF. The CDR3, as DNA: TGTGCCAGCAGCTTGCGGAACGACGGACTCCTTATCTATGGCTACACCTTC.

V usage is TRBV4-3 and J usage is TRBJ2-1, with TRBD1 identical over 7 bases. The junction had 7 bases not matched to a gene; V was cut back by 1 base and J by 1 base. Germline V gene lookup returns CDR1 LGHNA and CDR2 YSLEER. CDR3 size: 17 residues. CDR3 sequence: CASSQGTRDRSYNEQFF. The CDR3 region has the DNA TGCGCCAGCAGCCAAGGGACCCGGGACAGATCCTACAATGAGCAGTTCTTC.

This chain uses TRBV5-1 with TRBJ2-1; TRBD2 matches at 8 bases. This CDR3 comprises 14 residues. Germline V gene data show CDR1 as SGHRS and CDR2 as YFSETQ. The J segment lost 6 bases and the V segment lost 4 bases, leaving 6 bases of the junction unmatched. The CDR3 spells CASSLTSGSNEQFF. The CDR3 DNA is TGCGCCAGCAGCCTAACTAGCGGCTCCAATGAGCAGTTCTTC.